This T cell receptor (beta chain) derives from a study of blood T cell repertoires in COVID-19. Study at large: COVID-19 samples, acute and convalescent, were from the United States, Italy and Spain. PBMCs, B-cell-depleted T cells, or T cells provided the cDNA or gDNA that made up the material.

Under the authors' procedure: By means of reference gene primer amplification, nucleated cell counts were estimated. Produced via immunoSEQ multiplex PCR; TCRdb's table is partial and in-frame only. The V and J calls and clone size come from that table; D and trimming were worked out from the DNA. The data show over 200,000 clones, 83% seen once. Germline CDR1 MRHNA, CDR2 SNTAGT. This CDR3 region has 13 residues. V lost 5 bases and J lost 7; bases outside the gene matches: 3. This clonotype was sampled from a woman in her 30s with COVID-19, enrolled during active disease. Sequences were obtained from peripheral blood. The rearrangement uses TRBV6-4 and TRBJ1-2; TRBD1 agrees at 11 bases. CDR3 nucleotide sequence: TGTGCCAGCAGTCACGGGACAGGGGGTGGCTACACCTTC. Translated, it gives CASSHGTGGGYTF.